The clone carrying this T cell receptor beta chain appeared a few times. Assay: immunoSEQ multiplex PCR; the TCRdb copy retains only in-frame clones and omits some. The table includes some 80,000 clones, roughly 90% detected once. This sample was included in a study of control samples from healthy donors and cancer patients. The sample comprised blood. The source of this sequence is a man between 45 and 60 years old in good health.

The CDR3 protein is CASSQGTTESYGYTF. CDR3 in DNA: TGTGCCAGCAGCCAAGGTACGACAGAGTCCTATGGCTACACCTTC. The chain joins TRBV4-2 to TRBJ1-2; weak D call: TRBD1 (5 bases). The CDR3 runs 15 residues. The germline gives CDR1 LGHNA, CDR2 YNFKEQ. V lost 1 base to trimming and J lost 4 bases, with 13 bases between them.